This TCR beta chain was identified in a study of T-cell reconstitution after alpha-beta-depleted transplantation in children (TCRdb year 2016). At the level of the whole study: Using TCR repertoire profiling, the study followed T-cell immune reconstitution in a quantitative way in children after TCRalphabeta/CD19-depleted allogeneic hematopoietic cell transplantation. The paper as a whole reports these results and caveats: Hyperexpanded clone frequencies declined over subsequent months; after one year, T-cell counts and TCRbeta diversity were mostly attributed to newly produced T cells. In some patients, the high TCRbeta diversity seen at day 60 was put down to recipient T cells and intrathymic progenitors that had survived conditioning. The apparently early recovery of alphabetaT-cell counts about two months after transplant reportedly depended on only several hundred rapidly expanded clones that came from non-depleted graft cells.

Concerning this clonotype: Its antigen specificity is not known. No base qualities exist here, and no much larger clone lies one base off it.

Taken with the paper, the label for treatment or condition translates to: allogeneic hematopoietic cell transplantation with graft depleted of TCRalphabeta T cells and CD19 B cells. TCRalphabeta/CD19-depleted allogeneic hematopoietic cell grafts were given to the transplant recipients, all of whom were children. Looking up the germline V gene (reference sequence) yields CDR1 SEHNR and CDR2 FQNEAQ. V loses 8 bases at its end and J loses 2 bases; junction bases beyond the gene matches: 7. The CDR3, from cysteine to phenylalanine, totals 15 residues. The kept DNA is CDR3 alone, 45 bases in frame from the first base. The library relied on PCR. Sequencing took place on an Illumina HiSeq 2500. TCR library preparation used molecular barcoding, with unique molecular identifiers applied to normalize quantification of the TCRbeta repertoire. In TCRdb, the public reads were trimmed at Q25 with fastp and aligned with MiXCR, with productive beta chains retained. Identical CDR3 proteins give one entry, which carries the most common genes and DNA. Within this sample are about 870,000 distinct CDR3 sequences, with 15% to 20% of them counted one time only. Around 5% of the sample is in the top ten clones.

The TCR comes from a male patient between 10 and 17 years old who had a stem cell transplant for acute lymphoblastic leukemia, so the T cells may come from the graft donor. Sequencing was performed on PBMCs, mostly from graft donor cells, taken 360 days after TCRalphabeta/CD19-depleted stem cell transplant. The chain was built from TRBV7-9 and TRBJ2-1; 9 bases in the junction line up with TRBD2. This receptor has the CDR3 CASPGPSGTYNEQFF. The nucleotide sequence reads as follows: TGTGCCAGCCCAGGTCCTAGCGGGACCTACAATGAGCAGTTCTTC.